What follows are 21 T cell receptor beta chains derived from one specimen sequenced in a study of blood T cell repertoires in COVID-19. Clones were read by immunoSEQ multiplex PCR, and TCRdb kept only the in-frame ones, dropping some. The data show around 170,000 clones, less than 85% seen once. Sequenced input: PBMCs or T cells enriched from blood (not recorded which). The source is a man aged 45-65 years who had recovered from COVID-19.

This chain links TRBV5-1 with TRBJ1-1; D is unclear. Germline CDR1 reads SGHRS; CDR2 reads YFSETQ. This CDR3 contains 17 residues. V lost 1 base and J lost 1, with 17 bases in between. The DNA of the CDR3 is TGCGCCAGCAGCTTGACCAAGTCCTCGGAGACGAACACTGAAGCTTTCTTT. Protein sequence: CASSLTKSSETNTEAFF.

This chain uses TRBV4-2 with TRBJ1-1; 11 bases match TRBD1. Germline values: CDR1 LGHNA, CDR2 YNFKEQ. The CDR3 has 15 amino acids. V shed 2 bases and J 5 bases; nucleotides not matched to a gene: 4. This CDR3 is CASSQPGQGETEAFF. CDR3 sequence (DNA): TGTGCCAGCAGCCAACCGGGACAGGGGGAAACTGAAGCTTTCTTT.

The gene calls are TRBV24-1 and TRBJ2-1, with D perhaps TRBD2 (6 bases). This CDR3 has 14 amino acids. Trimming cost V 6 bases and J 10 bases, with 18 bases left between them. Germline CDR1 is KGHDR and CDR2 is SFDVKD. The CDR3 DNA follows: TGTGCCACCAGTAGGAGGGGAAGTCTAGAGGAGCAGTTCTTC. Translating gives CATSRRGSLEEQFF.

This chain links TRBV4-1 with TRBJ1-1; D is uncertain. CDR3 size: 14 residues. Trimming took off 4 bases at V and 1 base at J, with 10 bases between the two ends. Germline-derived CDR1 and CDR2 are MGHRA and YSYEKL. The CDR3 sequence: CASSPTSGNTEAFF. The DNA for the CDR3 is TGCGCCAGCAGCCCTACGAGTGGGAACACTGAAGCTTTCTTT.

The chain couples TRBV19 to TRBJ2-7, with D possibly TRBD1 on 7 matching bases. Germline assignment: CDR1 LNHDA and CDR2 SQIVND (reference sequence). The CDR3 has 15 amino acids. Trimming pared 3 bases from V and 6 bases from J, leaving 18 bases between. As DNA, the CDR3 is TGTGCCAGTAGTATTGGGGGACAGCGGGTTGGCGAGCAGTACTTC. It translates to CASSIGGQRVGEQYF.

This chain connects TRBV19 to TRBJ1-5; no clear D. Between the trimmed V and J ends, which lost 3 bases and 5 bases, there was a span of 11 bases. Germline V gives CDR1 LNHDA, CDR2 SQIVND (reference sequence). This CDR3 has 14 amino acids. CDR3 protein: CASSMGRSYQPQHF. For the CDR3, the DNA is TGTGCCAGTAGTATGGGTAGGAGTTATCAGCCCCAGCATTTT.

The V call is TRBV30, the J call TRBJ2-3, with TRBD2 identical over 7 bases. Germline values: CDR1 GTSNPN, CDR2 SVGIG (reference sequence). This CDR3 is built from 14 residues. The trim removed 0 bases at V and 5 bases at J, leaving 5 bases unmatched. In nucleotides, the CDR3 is TGTGCCTGGAGTGTATCCCTAGCGGTAGATACGCAGTATTTT. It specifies CAWSVSLAVDTQYF.

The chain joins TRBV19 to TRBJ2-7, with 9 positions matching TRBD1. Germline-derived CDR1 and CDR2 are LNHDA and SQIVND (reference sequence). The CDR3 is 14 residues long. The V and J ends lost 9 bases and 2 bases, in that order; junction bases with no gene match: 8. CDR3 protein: CASAAGTGTYEQYF. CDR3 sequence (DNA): TGTGCCAGCGCCGCGGGGACAGGGACCTACGAGCAGTACTTC.

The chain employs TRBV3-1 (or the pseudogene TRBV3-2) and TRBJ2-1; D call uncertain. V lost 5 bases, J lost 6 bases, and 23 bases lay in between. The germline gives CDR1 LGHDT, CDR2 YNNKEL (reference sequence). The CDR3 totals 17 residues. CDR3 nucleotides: TGTGCCAGCAGCTCACTATCTCCCATTTCCTTCCGCAATGAGCAGTTCTTC. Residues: CASSSLSPISFRNEQFF.

As DNA, the CDR3 is TGCAGTGCTAGTACCCAGGACAGGTACAATGAGCAGTTCTTC. Amino acid sequence: CSASTQDRYNEQFF. This chain joins TRBV20-1 and TRBJ2-1; 7 bases map to TRBD1. CDR3 length equals 14 residues. The ends lost 3 bases at V and 4 bases at J; junction bases unmatched: 6. Germline V gene lookup returns CDR1 DFQATT and CDR2 SNEGSKA (reference sequence).

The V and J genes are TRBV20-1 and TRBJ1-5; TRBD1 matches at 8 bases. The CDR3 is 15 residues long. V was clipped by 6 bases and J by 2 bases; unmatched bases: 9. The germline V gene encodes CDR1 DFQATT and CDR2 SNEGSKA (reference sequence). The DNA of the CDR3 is TGCAGTGCGAGTGGACAGGGTTTTGGCAATCAGCCCCAGCATTTT. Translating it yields CSASGQGFGNQPQHF.

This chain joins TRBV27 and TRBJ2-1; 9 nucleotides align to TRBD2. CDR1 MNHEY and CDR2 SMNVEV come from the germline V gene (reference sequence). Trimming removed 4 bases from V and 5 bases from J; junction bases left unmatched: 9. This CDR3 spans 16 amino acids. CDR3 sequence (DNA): TGTGCCAGCAGTTATCACTTAGCGGGGGCCAACAATGAGCAGTTCTTC. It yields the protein CASSYHLAGANNEQFF.

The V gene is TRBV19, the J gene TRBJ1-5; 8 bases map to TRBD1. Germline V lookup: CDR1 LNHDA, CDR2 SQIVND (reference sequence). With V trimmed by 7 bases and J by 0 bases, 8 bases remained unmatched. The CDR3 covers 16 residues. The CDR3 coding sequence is TGTGCCAGTACCTTAGGACAGGGAAATAGCAATCAGCCCCAGCATTTT. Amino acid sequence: CASTLGQGNSNQPQHF.

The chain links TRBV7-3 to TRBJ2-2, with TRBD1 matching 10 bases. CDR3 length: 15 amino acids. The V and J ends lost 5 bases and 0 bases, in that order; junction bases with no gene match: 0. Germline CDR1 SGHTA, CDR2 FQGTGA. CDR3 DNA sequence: TGTGCCAGCAGCGGACAGGGGGCGAACACCGGGGAGCTGTTTTTT. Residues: CASSGQGANTGELFF.

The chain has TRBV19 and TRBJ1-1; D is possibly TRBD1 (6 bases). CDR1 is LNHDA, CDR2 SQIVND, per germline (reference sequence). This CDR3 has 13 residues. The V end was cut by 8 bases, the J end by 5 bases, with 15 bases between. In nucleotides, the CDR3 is TGTGCCAGTTGGACGGGAAGGGGGACTGAAGCTTTCTTT. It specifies CASWTGRGTEAFF.

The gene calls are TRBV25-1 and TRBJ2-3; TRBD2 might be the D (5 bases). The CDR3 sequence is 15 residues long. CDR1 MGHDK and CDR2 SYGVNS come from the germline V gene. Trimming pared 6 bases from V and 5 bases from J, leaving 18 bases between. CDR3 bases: TGTGCCAGCAGCCACGCGGGCCAAGCTGGAGATACGCAGTATTTT. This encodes CASSHAGQAGDTQYF.

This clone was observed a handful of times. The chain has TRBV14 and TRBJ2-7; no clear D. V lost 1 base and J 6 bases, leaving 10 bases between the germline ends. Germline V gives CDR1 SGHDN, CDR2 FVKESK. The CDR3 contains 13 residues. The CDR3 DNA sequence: TGTGCCAGCAGCCAAGTTCTCTCCGGCGAGCAGTACTTC. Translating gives CASSQVLSGEQYF.

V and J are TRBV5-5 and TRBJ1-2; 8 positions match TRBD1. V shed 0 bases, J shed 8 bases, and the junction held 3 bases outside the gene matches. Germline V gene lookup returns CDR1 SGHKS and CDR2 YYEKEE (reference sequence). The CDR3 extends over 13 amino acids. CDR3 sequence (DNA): TGTGCCAGCAGCTTGGGACAGGGGAACGGCTACACCTTC. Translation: CASSLGQGNGYTF.

The CDR3 DNA is TGTGCCAGCTCACCACGCTCGGCGGGGGGCCTCTACAATGAGCAGTTCTTC. This gives the protein CASSPRSAGGLYNEQFF. This chain links TRBV18 with TRBJ2-1; 8 bases are a match to TRBD2. V lost 1 base and J lost 3; bases outside the gene matches: 8. From germline, CDR1 is KGHSH and CDR2 LQKENI. The CDR3 totals 17 residues.

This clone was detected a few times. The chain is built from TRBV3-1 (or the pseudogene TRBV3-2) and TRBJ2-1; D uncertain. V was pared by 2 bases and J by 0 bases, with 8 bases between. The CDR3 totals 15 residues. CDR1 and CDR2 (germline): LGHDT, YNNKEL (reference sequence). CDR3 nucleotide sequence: TGTGCCAGCAGCCAACGTACCTACTCCTACAATGAGCAGTTCTTC. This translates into CASSQRTYSYNEQFF.

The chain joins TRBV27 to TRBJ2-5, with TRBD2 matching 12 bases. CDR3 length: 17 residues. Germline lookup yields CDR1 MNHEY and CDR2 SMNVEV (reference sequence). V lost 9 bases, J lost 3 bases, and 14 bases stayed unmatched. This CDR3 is CASPPHRTSGEKETQYF. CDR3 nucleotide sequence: TGTGCCAGTCCACCCCACCGGACTAGCGGGGAAAAAGAGACCCAGTACTTC.